This T cell receptor (beta chain) was profiled in a study of human T cells and chemical hapten exposure. Across the whole study: Skin of the upper inner arm, roughly 2 cm by roughly 2 cm, received 2% DPC for sensitization.

This clonotype was detected many times. Deletions cut 3 bases from V and 2 bases from J, with 4 bases between. CDR3 size: 12 residues. Specified time point: pre-sensitization, week 0. The treatment denotes: therapeutic diphenylcyclopropenone sensitization with weekly scalp DPC. One entry per CDR3 protein results from TCRdb running MiXCR on the RACE reads. The table has roughly 380,000 distinct CDR3 sequences, roughly 5.3% seen once. The source of this sequence is a woman aged 50 to 60 with alopecia areata. Some clones in this sample may be carry-over from other donors' samples. This rearrangement joins TRBV12-3 or TRBV12-4 to TRBJ2-5; D is ambiguous. Specimen: whole blood, collected in connection with sensitization to the hapten diphenylcyclopropenone (DPC). CDR3: CASSFLQETQYF. In nucleotides, the CDR3 is TGTGCCAGCAGTTTCCTTCAAGAGACCCAGTACTTC.